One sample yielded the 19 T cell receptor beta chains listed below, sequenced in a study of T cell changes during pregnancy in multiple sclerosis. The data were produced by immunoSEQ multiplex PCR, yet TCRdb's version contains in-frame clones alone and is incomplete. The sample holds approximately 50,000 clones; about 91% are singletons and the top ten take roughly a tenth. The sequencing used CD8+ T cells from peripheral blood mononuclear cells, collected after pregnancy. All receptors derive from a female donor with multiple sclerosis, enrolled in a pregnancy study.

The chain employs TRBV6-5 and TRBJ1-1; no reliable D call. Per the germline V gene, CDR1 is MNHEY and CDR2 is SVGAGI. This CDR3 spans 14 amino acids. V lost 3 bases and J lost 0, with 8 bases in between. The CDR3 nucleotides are TGTGCCAGCAGTTATAACAACATGAACACTGAAGCTTTCTTT. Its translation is CASSYNNMNTEAFF.

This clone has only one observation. The CDR3 region is CASSQGTGSSQGYGYTF. CDR3 nucleotides: TGTGCCAGCAGCCAGGGGACAGGTAGTTCCCAGGGCTATGGCTACACCTTC. V and J are TRBV13 and TRBJ1-2; 8 bases are a match to TRBD1. This CDR3 comprises 17 residues. The junction had 15 bases not matched to a gene; V was cut back by 5 bases and J by 4 bases. Germline V lookup: CDR1 PRHDT, CDR2 FYEKMQ (reference sequence).

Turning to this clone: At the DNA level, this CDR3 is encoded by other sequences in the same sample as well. The CDR3 DNA reads as TGTGCCAGCAGCGTAGGACAGGGGAACACTGAAGCTTTCTTT. This codes for CASSVGQGNTEAFF. V usage is TRBV9 and J usage is TRBJ1-1; 7 nucleotides agree with TRBD1. This CDR3 has 14 amino acids. Germline CDR1 is SGDLS and CDR2 is YYNGEE. J lost 1 base, V lost 0 bases, and 0 bases had no gene match.

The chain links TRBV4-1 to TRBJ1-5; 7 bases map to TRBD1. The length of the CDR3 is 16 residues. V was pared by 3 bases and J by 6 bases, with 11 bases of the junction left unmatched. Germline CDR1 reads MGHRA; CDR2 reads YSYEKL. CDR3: CASSQGSETGFQPQHF. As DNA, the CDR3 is TGCGCCAGCAGCCAGGGTTCCGAGACAGGGTTTCAGCCCCAGCATTTT.

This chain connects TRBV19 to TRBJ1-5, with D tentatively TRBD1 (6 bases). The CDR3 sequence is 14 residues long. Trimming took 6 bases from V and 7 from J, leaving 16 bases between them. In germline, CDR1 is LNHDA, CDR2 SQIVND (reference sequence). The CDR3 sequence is CASRGGGFDQPQHF. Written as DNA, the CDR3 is TGTGCCAGTAGAGGGGGAGGGTTTGACCAGCCCCAGCATTTT.

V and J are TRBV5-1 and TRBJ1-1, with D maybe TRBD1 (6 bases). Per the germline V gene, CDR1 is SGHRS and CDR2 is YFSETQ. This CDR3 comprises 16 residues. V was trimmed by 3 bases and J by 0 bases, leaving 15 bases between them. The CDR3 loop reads CASSSRTEQLNTEAFF. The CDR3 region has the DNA TGCGCCAGCAGCTCGAGGACAGAGCAATTGAACACTGAAGCTTTCTTT.

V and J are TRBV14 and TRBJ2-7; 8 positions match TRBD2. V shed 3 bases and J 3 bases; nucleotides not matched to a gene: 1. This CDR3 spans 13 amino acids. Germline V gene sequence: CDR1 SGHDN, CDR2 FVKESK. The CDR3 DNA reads TGTGCCAGCAGCCACGCGGGGGGCTACGAGCAGTACTTC. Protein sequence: CASSHAGGYEQYF.

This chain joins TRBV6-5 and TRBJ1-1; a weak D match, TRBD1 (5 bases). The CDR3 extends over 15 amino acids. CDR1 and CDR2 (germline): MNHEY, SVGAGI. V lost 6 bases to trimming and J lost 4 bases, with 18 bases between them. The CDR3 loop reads CASSKIGDWATEAFF. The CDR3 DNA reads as TGTGCCAGCAGCAAGATAGGGGACTGGGCCACTGAAGCTTTCTTT.

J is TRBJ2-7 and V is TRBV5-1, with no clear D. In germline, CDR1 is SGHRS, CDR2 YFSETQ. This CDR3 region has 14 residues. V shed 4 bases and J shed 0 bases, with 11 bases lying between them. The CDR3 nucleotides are TGCGCCAGCAGCCTAGTGGTCAGCTCCTACGAGCAGTACTTC. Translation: CASSLVVSSYEQYF.

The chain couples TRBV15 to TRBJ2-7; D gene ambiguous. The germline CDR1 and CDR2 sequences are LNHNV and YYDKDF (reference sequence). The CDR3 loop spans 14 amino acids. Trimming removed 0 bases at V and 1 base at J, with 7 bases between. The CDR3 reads CATSRETMSYEQYF. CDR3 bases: TGTGCCACCAGCAGAGAAACTATGTCCTACGAGCAGTACTTC.

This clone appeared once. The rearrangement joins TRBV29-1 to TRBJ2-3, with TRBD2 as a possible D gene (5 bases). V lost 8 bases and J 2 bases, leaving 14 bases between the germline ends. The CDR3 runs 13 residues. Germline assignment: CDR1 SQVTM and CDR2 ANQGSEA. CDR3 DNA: TGCAGCCTGGTGGAGGCCCCCACAGATACGCAGTATTTT. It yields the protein CSLVEAPTDTQYF.

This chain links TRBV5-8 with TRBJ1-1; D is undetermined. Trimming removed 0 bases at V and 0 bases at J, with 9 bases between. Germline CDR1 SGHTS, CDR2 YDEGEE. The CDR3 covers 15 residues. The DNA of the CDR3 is TGTGCCAGCAGCTTGGCAGGCAACGTGAACACTGAAGCTTTCTTT. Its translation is CASSLAGNVNTEAFF. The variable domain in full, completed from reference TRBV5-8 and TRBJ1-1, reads EAGVTQSPTHLIKTRGQQATLRCSPISGHTSVYWYQQALGLGLQFLLWYDEGEERNRGNFPPRFSGRQFPNYSSELNVNALELEDSALYLCASSLAGNVNTEAFFGQGTRLTVV.

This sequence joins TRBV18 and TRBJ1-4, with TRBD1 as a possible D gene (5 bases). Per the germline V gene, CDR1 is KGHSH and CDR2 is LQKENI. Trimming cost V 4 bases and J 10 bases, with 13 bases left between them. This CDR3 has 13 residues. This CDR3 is CASSRNRPGKLFF. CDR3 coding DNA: TGTGCCAGCTCACGAAACAGGCCGGGAAAACTGTTTTTT. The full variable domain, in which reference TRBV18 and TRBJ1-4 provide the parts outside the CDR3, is NAGVMQNPRHLVRRRGQEARLRCSPMKGHSHVYWYRQLPEEGLKFMVYLQKENIIDESGMPKERFSAEFPKEGPSILRIQQVVRGDSAAYFCASSRNRPGKLFFGSGTQLSVL.

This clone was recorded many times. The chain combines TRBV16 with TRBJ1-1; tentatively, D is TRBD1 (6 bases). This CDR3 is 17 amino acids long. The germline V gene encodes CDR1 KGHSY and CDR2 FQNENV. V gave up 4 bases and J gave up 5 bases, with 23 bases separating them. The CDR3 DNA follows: TGTGCCAGCAGCCGCATGAGGGACATCATCCGGGGTACTGAAGCTTTCTTT. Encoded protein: CASSRMRDIIRGTEAFF.

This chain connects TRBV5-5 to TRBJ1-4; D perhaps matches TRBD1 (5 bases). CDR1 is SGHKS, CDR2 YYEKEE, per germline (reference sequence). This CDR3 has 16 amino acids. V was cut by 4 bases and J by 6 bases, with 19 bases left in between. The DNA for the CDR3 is TGTGCCAGCAGCGCGCTCGGACGGGGGGATGATGAAAAACTGTTTTTT. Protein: CASSALGRGDDEKLFF.

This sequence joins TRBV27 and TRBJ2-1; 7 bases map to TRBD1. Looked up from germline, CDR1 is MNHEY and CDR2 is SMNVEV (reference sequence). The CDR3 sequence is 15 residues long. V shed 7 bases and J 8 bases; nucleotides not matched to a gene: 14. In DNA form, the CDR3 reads TGTGCCAGCACCCCGGTAGGGGGCCTAAGGTATGAGCAGTTCTTC. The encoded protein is CASTPVGGLRYEQFF.

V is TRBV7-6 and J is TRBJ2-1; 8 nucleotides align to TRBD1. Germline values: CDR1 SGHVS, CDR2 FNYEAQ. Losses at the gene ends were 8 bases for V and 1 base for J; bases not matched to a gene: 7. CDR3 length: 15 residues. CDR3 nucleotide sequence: TGTGCCAGCGGGGCAGGGGGCCTTTCCTACAATGAGCAGTTCTTC. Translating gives CASGAGGLSYNEQFF. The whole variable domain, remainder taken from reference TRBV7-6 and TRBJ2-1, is GAGVSQSPRYKVTKRGQDVALRCDPISGHVSLYWYRQALGQGPEFLTYFNYEAQQDKSGLPNDRFSAERPEGSISTLTIQRTEQRDSAMYRCASGAGGLSYNEQFFGPGTRLTVL.

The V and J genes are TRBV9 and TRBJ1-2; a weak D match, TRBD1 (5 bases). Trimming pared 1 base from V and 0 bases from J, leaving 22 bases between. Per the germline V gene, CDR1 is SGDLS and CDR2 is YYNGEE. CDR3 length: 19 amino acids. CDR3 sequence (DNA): TGTGCCAGCAGCGTACCGGCCCGGTTGACAGTCTCGGCTAACTATGGCTACACCTTC. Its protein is CASSVPARLTVSANYGYTF.

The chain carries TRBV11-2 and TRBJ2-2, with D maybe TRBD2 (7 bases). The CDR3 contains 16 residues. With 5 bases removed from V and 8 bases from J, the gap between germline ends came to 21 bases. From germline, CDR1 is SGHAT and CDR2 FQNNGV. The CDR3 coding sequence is TGTGCCAGCAGCGAGTTCGAGGGGGGGCCTAGGGGGGAGCTGTTTTTT. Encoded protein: CASSEFEGGPRGELFF.